The clone carrying this TCR beta chain was detected once. CDR3 size: 15 residues. Germline CDR1 SGHRS, CDR2 YFSETQ. V was pared by 4 bases and J by 1 base, with 11 bases between. The data derive from a study of CD8+ T cells in alopecia areata. In each case, RNA was isolated and then reverse transcribed into cDNA as the sequencing template. Measured with immunoSEQ multiplex PCR; TCRdb has only the in-frame clones, and not every one. Here the sample spans 150,000 to 200,000 clones, roughly 64% being singletons. The treatment: oral pan-JAK inhibitor, 5-10 mg twice daily. The gene calls are TRBV5-1 and TRBJ2-2; D may be TRBD2 (6 bases). The source material was CD4+ T cells sorted from blood, sampled at week 24, from a patient treated with tofacitinib. This sequence was found in a human donor with alopecia areata. The CDR3: CASSPRGRNTGELFF. Written as DNA, the CDR3 is TGCGCCAGCAGCCCGCGGGGTAGGAACACCGGGGAGCTGTTTTTT.